The 18 T cell receptor beta chains presented below share a single source sample, sequenced in a study of cytomegalovirus exposure and HLA in healthy donors. Primers for the PCR totalled 60 Vbeta and 13 Jbeta. Assay: immunoSEQ multiplex PCR; the TCRdb copy retains only in-frame clones and omits some. The table includes about 94,000 clones, about 80% detected once. Sequencing was performed on PBMCs. The source of these receptors is a human donor in good health.

CDR3 sequence reads: CASSNTYEQYF. Here the CDR3 DNA reads TGTGCCAGTAGTAATACCTACGAGCAGTACTTC. This chain links TRBV19 with TRBJ2-7; D uncertain. The CDR3 is 11 residues long. The germline V gene has CDR1 LNHDA and CDR2 SQIVND (reference sequence). Trimming took 4 bases from V and 2 from J, leaving 3 bases between them.

This rearrangement joins TRBV5-4 to TRBJ2-7; TRBD1 aligns across 9 bases. The ends lost 4 bases at V and 5 bases at J; junction bases unmatched: 13. The CDR3 spans 16 residues. Germline CDR1 is SGHNT and CDR2 is YYREEE (reference sequence). The CDR3 here is CASSLGQGEDKDEQYF. CDR3 in DNA: TGTGCCAGCAGCCTGGGACAGGGAGAAGATAAGGACGAGCAGTACTTC.

This chain connects TRBV30 to TRBJ2-5; 7 nucleotides agree with TRBD1. This CDR3 has 14 amino acids. CDR1 and CDR2 (germline): GTSNPN, SVGIG (reference sequence). V shed 4 bases, J shed 1 base, and the junction held 6 bases outside the gene matches. CDR3 nucleotides: TGTGCCTGGACCGTCGGGACAGTCCAAGAGACCCAGTACTTC. This sequence encodes CAWTVGTVQETQYF.

This sequence joins TRBV5-4 and TRBJ2-1, with 7 bases that match TRBD2. Per germline, CDR1 SGHNT and CDR2 YYREEE (reference sequence). The CDR3 is made up of 13 amino acids. V shed 7 bases, J shed 9 bases, and the junction held 10 bases outside the gene matches. CDR3 sequence: CASHWTSSSEQFF. The CDR3 nucleotides are TGTGCCAGCCATTGGACTAGTTCCAGTGAGCAGTTCTTC.

J is TRBJ2-1 and V is TRBV18; TRBD2 might be the D (5 bases). Germline CDR1 KGHSH, CDR2 LQKENI. The CDR3 is 16 residues long. Trimming cost V 4 bases and J 0 bases, with 13 bases left between them. CDR3 sequence reads: CASSRTTGSSYNEQFF. The CDR3 DNA sequence: TGTGCCAGCTCACGTACGACTGGGAGCTCCTACAATGAGCAGTTCTTC.

The chain uses TRBV28 and TRBJ2-2; 7 bases are a match to TRBD1. Germline V CDR1 and CDR2: MDHEN, SYDVKM. The CDR3 is 18 amino acids. With 3 bases clipped from V and 1 base from J, the junction kept 11 bases outside the gene matches. CDR3 region: CASSFDSGRGLNTGELFF. CDR3 nucleotide sequence: TGTGCCAGCAGTTTCGACTCGGGAAGGGGGCTGAACACCGGGGAGCTGTTTTTT.

This clone was seen a few times. V is TRBV5-6 and J is TRBJ1-1; the match to TRBD1 covers 8 bases. Per the germline V gene, CDR1 is SGHDT and CDR2 is YYEEEE. The CDR3 has 14 residues. After removal of 5 bases from V and 5 bases from J, the junction contained 8 bases not matched to a gene. The CDR3 DNA reads TGTGCCAGCAGACGCGGACAGGGAAAGACTGAAGCTTTCTTT. Amino acids: CASRRGQGKTEAFF.

This chain links TRBV6-9 with TRBJ2-1, with D possibly being TRBD2 (5 bases). The CDR3 is 15 residues long. Germline CDR1 and CDR2: MNHGY and SVAAGI. Trimming shortened V by 5 bases and J by 4 bases, and 15 bases separated the two germline ends. The DNA of the CDR3 is TGTGCCAGCAGTCCGGGGTCCACTTTTTACAATGAGCAGTTCTTC. This encodes CASSPGSTFYNEQFF.

This clone has more than one count but fewer than ten. The chain employs TRBV7-9 and TRBJ1-5; 10 positions agree with TRBD1. The V gene's germline CDR1 is SEHNR and CDR2 FQNEAQ (reference sequence). J lost 2 bases, V lost 1 base, and 5 bases had no gene match. This CDR3 region has 17 residues. The CDR3 here is CASSLGGTGVGNQPQHF. CDR3 sequence (DNA): TGTGCCAGCAGCTTAGGGGGGACAGGGGTCGGCAATCAGCCCCAGCATTTT.

V and J are TRBV4-1 and TRBJ2-7, with 9 positions matching TRBD1. This CDR3 has 16 residues. In germline, CDR1 is MGHRA, CDR2 YSYEKL. V was clipped by 3 bases and J by 2 bases; unmatched bases: 8. In DNA, the CDR3 is TGCGCCAGCAGCCACCCGGGACAGGGTGGAACCTACGAGCAGTACTTC. This gives the protein CASSHPGQGGTYEQYF.

The chain uses TRBV7-9 and TRBJ2-5; TRBD2 matches 9 bases. CDR1 is SEHNR and CDR2 is FQNEAQ in the germline V gene (reference sequence). The CDR3 spans 16 residues. Losses at the gene ends were 4 bases for V and 3 bases for J; bases not matched to a gene: 9. CDR3 sequence: CASSSTSGLSEETQYF. The CDR3 nucleotides are TGTGCCAGCAGCTCGACTAGCGGTTTGTCGGAAGAGACCCAGTACTTC.

The rearrangement links TRBV7-9 to TRBJ2-1, with unresolved D. V gave up 0 bases and J gave up 9 bases, with 9 bases separating them. The CDR3 covers 13 residues. CDR1 SEHNR and CDR2 FQNEAQ come from the germline V gene (reference sequence). CDR3 coding DNA: TGTGCCAGCAGCTTAGCGACTTCCGGTGAGCAGTTCTTC. Translation: CASSLATSGEQFF.

The CDR3 spells CASTLDRAGNTEAFF. The CDR3 bases are TGTGCCAGCACCCTGGACAGGGCAGGGAACACTGAAGCTTTCTTT. The chain carries TRBV28 and TRBJ1-1; TRBD1 matches 8 bases. The trim removed 7 bases at V and 1 base at J, leaving 8 bases unmatched. CDR3 length equals 15 residues. CDR1 and CDR2 from the germline V gene are MDHEN and SYDVKM.

CDR3 DNA: TGTGCCAGCCTACAGGGCCAGGCTGGAAACACCATATATTTT. This sequence encodes CASLQGQAGNTIYF. The chain couples TRBV7-2 to TRBJ1-3, with D possibly being TRBD1 (6 bases). V lost 8 bases and J lost 2, with 13 bases in between. Germline V CDR1 and CDR2: SGHTA, FQGNSA. This CDR3 spans 14 amino acids.

The count of this clone is one. V and J are TRBV7-2 and TRBJ1-6; D remains unclear. The CDR3 has 13 amino acids. V was clipped by 2 bases and J by 7 bases, with 6 bases between them. Per germline, CDR1 SGHTA and CDR2 FQGNSA. The CDR3, as DNA: TGTGCCAGCAGCTTACCCTTGAATTCACCCCTCCACTTT. It is translated as CASSLPLNSPLHF.

This clone occurred a few times. This chain uses TRBV5-1 with TRBJ2-5; TRBD2 aligns across 11 bases. CDR1 and CDR2 (germline): SGHRS, YFSETQ. The ends lost 5 bases at V and 2 bases at J; junction bases unmatched: 8. This CDR3 has 16 amino acids. The CDR3 region has the DNA TGCGCCAGCAGTTTTACTAGCGGGAGTGGTCAAGAGACCCAGTACTTC. This gives the protein CASSFTSGSGQETQYF.

This rearrangement joins TRBV28 to TRBJ2-1, with 7 bases aligning to TRBD2. The V gene end was trimmed by 9 bases and the J gene end by 10 bases; junction bases not matched to a gene: 12. The CDR3 loop spans 13 amino acids. Germline CDR1 and CDR2: MDHEN and SYDVKM. The CDR3 protein is CASTSGRAREQFF. The CDR3, as DNA: TGTGCCAGTACGTCTGGGAGGGCTCGGGAGCAGTTCTTC.

The V and J genes are TRBV5-8 and TRBJ2-2; 8 positions agree with TRBD1. With 5 bases clipped from V and 0 bases from J, the junction kept 3 bases outside the gene matches. Germline lookup yields CDR1 SGHTS and CDR2 YDEGEE. The CDR3 consists of 15 residues. CDR3 loop: CASRMGQANTGELFF. The CDR3 DNA follows: TGTGCCAGCAGGATGGGACAGGCGAACACCGGGGAGCTGTTTTTT.